The sequence of this TCR beta chain was determined in a study of technical replicates of blood from several donors. Germline V gives CDR1 GTSNPN, CDR2 SVGIG (reference sequence). V shed 3 bases and J shed 10 bases, with 16 bases lying between them. There are 14 residues in the CDR3. Using immunoSEQ multiplex PCR, the repertoire was profiled, and TCRdb retains in-frame clones only, with some absent. The sample includes about 70,000 clones, around 97% of them seen just once. J is TRBJ1-6 and V is TRBV30; D may be TRBD1 (6 bases). The source of this sequence is a human donor in good health. Sequences were obtained from T cells isolated from PBMCs. Here the CDR3 DNA reads TGTGCCTGGAGGGGGGCGGTCCCAGGCTCACCCCTCCACTTT. Encoded protein: CAWRGAVPGSPLHF.